Presented here are 21 T cell receptor beta chains from one specimen sequenced in a study of blood T cell repertoires in COVID-19. Repertoires were generated with immunoSEQ multiplex PCR, while TCRdb's copy carries only in-frame clones and drops some. Of about 260,000 clones detected, over 80% appear once; the ten largest clones hold roughly 1.6%. The sequenced material came from peripheral blood. The source of these receptors is a woman aged 40 to 55 who had recovered from COVID-19.

The chain carries TRBV7-2 and TRBJ2-2; weak D call: TRBD2 (6 bases). V lost 5 bases, J lost 1 base, and 14 bases lay in between. The germline V gene encodes CDR1 SGHTA and CDR2 FQGNSA. The CDR3 contains 16 residues. CDR3 in amino acids: CASSPWRAVNTGELFF. As DNA, the CDR3 is TGTGCCAGCAGCCCCTGGAGGGCGGTGAACACCGGGGAGCTGTTTTTT.

This clone was seen more than once but under ten times. The V and J genes are TRBV6-6 and TRBJ1-3; 9 bases align to TRBD1. J was trimmed by 3 bases and V by 5 bases; bases with no gene match: 14. The CDR3 consists of 18 residues. The germline CDR1 and CDR2 sequences are MNHNY and SVGAGI (reference sequence). CDR3 residues: CASSRYPAGTGFGNTIYF. CDR3 coding DNA: TGTGCCAGCAGTCGCTACCCAGCGGGGACAGGGTTTGGAAACACCATATATTTT.

CDR3 nucleotide sequence: TGTGCCAGCAGCCTACGACAGCACGGTCAGCCCCAGCATTTT. As protein: CASSLRQHGQPQHF. The V gene is TRBV5-6, the J gene TRBJ1-5; tentatively, D is TRBD1 (5 bases). Trimming took 4 bases from V and 6 from J, leaving 14 bases between them. CDR3 length equals 14 residues. In germline, CDR1 is SGHDT, CDR2 YYEEEE.

This clone has just one count. This chain joins TRBV11-2 and TRBJ1-4; 8 positions match TRBD1. V lost 2 bases and J lost 5; bases outside the gene matches: 10. Germline CDR1 SGHAT, CDR2 FQNNGV. The length of the CDR3 is 17 residues. CDR3: CASSLTWGTGKNEKLFF. Written as DNA, the CDR3 is TGTGCCAGCAGCTTAACGTGGGGGACAGGCAAAAATGAAAAACTGTTTTTT.

The chain joins TRBV3-1 (or the pseudogene TRBV3-2) to TRBJ1-2; possible D gene TRBD1, 5 bases. This CDR3 region has 16 residues. Deletions cut 1 base from V and 4 bases from J, with 16 bases between. Per the germline V gene, CDR1 is LGHDT and CDR2 is YNNKEL (reference sequence). The CDR3 DNA reads TGTGCCAGCAGCCAAGGTCCGGCCGCAGGGTCCTATGGCTACACCTTC. Translated, it gives CASSQGPAAGSYGYTF.

The V gene is TRBV6-6, the J gene TRBJ1-4, with 7 bases fitting TRBD1. From germline, CDR1 is MNHNY and CDR2 SVGAGI (reference sequence). The CDR3 has 13 residues. The trim removed 8 bases at V and 7 bases at J, leaving 7 bases unmatched. The CDR3 is CASGWQGGEKLFF. The CDR3, as DNA: TGTGCCAGCGGGTGGCAGGGGGGTGAAAAACTGTTTTTT.

This clone was detected once. The J gene is TRBJ1-2, the V gene TRBV7-9; 7 bases are a match to TRBD1. The CDR3 has 17 residues. Germline CDR1 is SEHNR and CDR2 is FQNEAQ (reference sequence). V was pared by 5 bases and J by 2 bases, with 14 bases of the junction left unmatched. Written as DNA, the CDR3 is TGTGCCAGCAGCGCGCGACAGGGACGAGCGTGGAACTATGGCTACACCTTC. Its translation is CASSARQGRAWNYGYTF.

This chain connects TRBV6-5 to TRBJ2-1; 10 nucleotides match TRBD2. CDR3 length equals 13 residues. Germline V gene lookup returns CDR1 MNHEY and CDR2 SVGAGI. Trimming cost V 6 bases and J 14 bases; bases outside gene matches: 10. CDR3 bases: TGTGCCAGCAGGTGGACTAGCGGCGCTGGGGAGTTCTTC. Translation: CASRWTSGAGEFF.

This chain connects TRBV7-2 to TRBJ2-1; D is perhaps TRBD2 (7 bases). The CDR3 has 15 residues. V lost 6 bases, J lost 7 bases, and 19 bases lay in between. Germline assignment: CDR1 SGHTA and CDR2 FQGNSA. The CDR3 DNA follows: TGTGCCAGCAGACTCCGCGGGGGCGCGGGTAATGAGCAGTTCTTC. This codes for CASRLRGGAGNEQFF.

The V gene is TRBV27, the J gene TRBJ2-7, with D unresolved. Looked up from germline, CDR1 is MNHEY and CDR2 is SMNVEV (reference sequence). The CDR3 contains 14 residues. Trimming took off 1 base at V and 5 bases at J, with 12 bases between the two ends. The DNA for the CDR3 is TGTGCCAGCAGTTTATTCAGAAACCTTAACGAGCAGTACTTC. This codes for CASSLFRNLNEQYF.

This chain links TRBV4-3 with TRBJ2-7; 7 nucleotides line up with TRBD2. CDR3 size: 16 residues. The ends lost 0 bases at V and 4 bases at J; junction bases unmatched: 9. The V gene's germline CDR1 is LGHNA and CDR2 YSLEER. The CDR3 region has the DNA TGCGCCAGCAGCCAAGAAGGGAGGCGGGGGTCTTACGAGCAGTACTTC. It encodes CASSQEGRRGSYEQYF.

The chain has TRBV11-2 and TRBJ2-7, with D possibly TRBD1 on 5 matching bases. CDR3 length: 12 amino acids. Trimming shortened V by 5 bases and J by 2 bases, and 7 bases separated the two germline ends. Germline values: CDR1 SGHAT, CDR2 FQNNGV. The CDR3, as DNA: TGTGCCAGCAGCCAAGGGGCCTACGAGCAGTACTTC. It encodes CASSQGAYEQYF.

The CDR3 here is CAAPAGGDYNEQFF. CDR3 in DNA: TGTGCCGCCCCTGCGGGGGGGGATTACAATGAGCAGTTCTTC. V usage is TRBV2 and J usage is TRBJ2-1; 9 bases map to TRBD2. V lost 11 bases to trimming and J lost 4 bases; unmatched junction nucleotides: 9. This CDR3 comprises 14 residues. Germline lookup yields CDR1 SNHLY and CDR2 FYNNEI.

This clone appeared once. The genes are TRBV11-3 and TRBJ2-2; 10 bases align to TRBD2. The CDR3 extends over 16 amino acids. V gave up 4 bases and J gave up 3 bases; unmatched junction bases: 5. In germline, CDR1 is SGHNT, CDR2 YENEEA. The CDR3 sequence: CASSSLAGVDTGELFF. Here the CDR3 DNA reads TGTGCCAGCAGCTCGCTAGCGGGGGTCGACACCGGGGAGCTGTTTTTT.

The genes are TRBV30 and TRBJ1-2; TRBD1 aligns across 7 bases. The CDR3 contains 13 residues. Germline-derived CDR1 and CDR2 are GTSNPN and SVGIG (reference sequence). The V gene end was trimmed by 2 bases and the J gene end by 2 bases; junction bases not matched to a gene: 2. Written as DNA, the CDR3 is TGTGCCTGGAGTCGGGACAGAAACTATGGCTACACCTTC. This codes for CAWSRDRNYGYTF.

The V and J genes are TRBV9 and TRBJ1-6, with 8 positions matching TRBD1. The CDR3 loop spans 14 amino acids. The V segment lost 4 bases and the J segment 6 bases; nucleotides outside the gene matches: 3. Germline V gene sequence: CDR1 SGDLS, CDR2 YYNGEE. The CDR3: CASSPGTGNSPLHF. In DNA form, the CDR3 reads TGTGCCAGCAGCCCCGGGACAGGTAATTCACCCCTCCACTTT.

This clone has a handful of counts. The V gene is TRBV7-8, the J gene TRBJ2-7, with TRBD1 as a possible D gene (5 bases). The CDR3 length is 16 residues. CDR1 SGHVS and CDR2 FQNEAQ come from the germline V gene. Trimming removed 5 bases at V and 3 bases at J, with 20 bases between. Here the CDR3 reads CASSVDRTQALYEQYF. The CDR3 DNA sequence: TGTGCCAGCAGCGTAGACAGAACCCAAGCCCTCTACGAGCAGTACTTC.

The gene calls are TRBV9 and TRBJ2-7, with D possibly being TRBD2 (6 bases). CDR1 and CDR2 from the germline V gene are SGDLS and YYNGEE. This CDR3 comprises 16 residues. V was clipped by 5 bases and J by 0 bases, with 18 bases between them. CDR3: CASSLLTGTCSYEQYF. CDR3 coding DNA: TGTGCCAGCAGTCTACTCACCGGGACTTGCTCCTACGAGCAGTACTTC.

J is TRBJ1-2 and V is TRBV6-5; 7 positions match TRBD1. Trimming cost V 6 bases and J 7 bases; bases outside gene matches: 11. CDR1 and CDR2 from the germline V gene are MNHEY and SVGAGI. The CDR3 contains 14 residues. CDR3 sequence: CASSNPTGKGGYTF. The CDR3 coding sequence is TGTGCCAGCAGCAATCCGACAGGGAAAGGTGGCTACACCTTC.

This clone was seen only once. The rearrangement links TRBV19 to TRBJ2-2; 9 bases match TRBD1. This CDR3 region has 14 residues. CDR1 is LNHDA, CDR2 SQIVND, per germline (reference sequence). Trimming cost V 3 bases and J 6 bases; bases outside gene matches: 2. The CDR3 DNA is TGTGCCAGTAGTATGGGACAGGGCTCCGGGGAGCTGTTTTTT. It codes for CASSMGQGSGELFF.

About this clone: Within the sample, other DNA sequences also encode this same CDR3. The V and J genes are TRBV5-6 and TRBJ2-3, with D maybe TRBD2 (5 bases). The V gene's germline CDR1 is SGHDT and CDR2 YYEEEE. This CDR3 is built from 14 residues. V was trimmed by 3 bases and J by 6 bases, leaving 14 bases between them. In DNA, the CDR3 is TGTGCCAGCAGCTACGGACTTCCCACGGATACGCAGTATTTT. Its translation: CASSYGLPTDTQYF.